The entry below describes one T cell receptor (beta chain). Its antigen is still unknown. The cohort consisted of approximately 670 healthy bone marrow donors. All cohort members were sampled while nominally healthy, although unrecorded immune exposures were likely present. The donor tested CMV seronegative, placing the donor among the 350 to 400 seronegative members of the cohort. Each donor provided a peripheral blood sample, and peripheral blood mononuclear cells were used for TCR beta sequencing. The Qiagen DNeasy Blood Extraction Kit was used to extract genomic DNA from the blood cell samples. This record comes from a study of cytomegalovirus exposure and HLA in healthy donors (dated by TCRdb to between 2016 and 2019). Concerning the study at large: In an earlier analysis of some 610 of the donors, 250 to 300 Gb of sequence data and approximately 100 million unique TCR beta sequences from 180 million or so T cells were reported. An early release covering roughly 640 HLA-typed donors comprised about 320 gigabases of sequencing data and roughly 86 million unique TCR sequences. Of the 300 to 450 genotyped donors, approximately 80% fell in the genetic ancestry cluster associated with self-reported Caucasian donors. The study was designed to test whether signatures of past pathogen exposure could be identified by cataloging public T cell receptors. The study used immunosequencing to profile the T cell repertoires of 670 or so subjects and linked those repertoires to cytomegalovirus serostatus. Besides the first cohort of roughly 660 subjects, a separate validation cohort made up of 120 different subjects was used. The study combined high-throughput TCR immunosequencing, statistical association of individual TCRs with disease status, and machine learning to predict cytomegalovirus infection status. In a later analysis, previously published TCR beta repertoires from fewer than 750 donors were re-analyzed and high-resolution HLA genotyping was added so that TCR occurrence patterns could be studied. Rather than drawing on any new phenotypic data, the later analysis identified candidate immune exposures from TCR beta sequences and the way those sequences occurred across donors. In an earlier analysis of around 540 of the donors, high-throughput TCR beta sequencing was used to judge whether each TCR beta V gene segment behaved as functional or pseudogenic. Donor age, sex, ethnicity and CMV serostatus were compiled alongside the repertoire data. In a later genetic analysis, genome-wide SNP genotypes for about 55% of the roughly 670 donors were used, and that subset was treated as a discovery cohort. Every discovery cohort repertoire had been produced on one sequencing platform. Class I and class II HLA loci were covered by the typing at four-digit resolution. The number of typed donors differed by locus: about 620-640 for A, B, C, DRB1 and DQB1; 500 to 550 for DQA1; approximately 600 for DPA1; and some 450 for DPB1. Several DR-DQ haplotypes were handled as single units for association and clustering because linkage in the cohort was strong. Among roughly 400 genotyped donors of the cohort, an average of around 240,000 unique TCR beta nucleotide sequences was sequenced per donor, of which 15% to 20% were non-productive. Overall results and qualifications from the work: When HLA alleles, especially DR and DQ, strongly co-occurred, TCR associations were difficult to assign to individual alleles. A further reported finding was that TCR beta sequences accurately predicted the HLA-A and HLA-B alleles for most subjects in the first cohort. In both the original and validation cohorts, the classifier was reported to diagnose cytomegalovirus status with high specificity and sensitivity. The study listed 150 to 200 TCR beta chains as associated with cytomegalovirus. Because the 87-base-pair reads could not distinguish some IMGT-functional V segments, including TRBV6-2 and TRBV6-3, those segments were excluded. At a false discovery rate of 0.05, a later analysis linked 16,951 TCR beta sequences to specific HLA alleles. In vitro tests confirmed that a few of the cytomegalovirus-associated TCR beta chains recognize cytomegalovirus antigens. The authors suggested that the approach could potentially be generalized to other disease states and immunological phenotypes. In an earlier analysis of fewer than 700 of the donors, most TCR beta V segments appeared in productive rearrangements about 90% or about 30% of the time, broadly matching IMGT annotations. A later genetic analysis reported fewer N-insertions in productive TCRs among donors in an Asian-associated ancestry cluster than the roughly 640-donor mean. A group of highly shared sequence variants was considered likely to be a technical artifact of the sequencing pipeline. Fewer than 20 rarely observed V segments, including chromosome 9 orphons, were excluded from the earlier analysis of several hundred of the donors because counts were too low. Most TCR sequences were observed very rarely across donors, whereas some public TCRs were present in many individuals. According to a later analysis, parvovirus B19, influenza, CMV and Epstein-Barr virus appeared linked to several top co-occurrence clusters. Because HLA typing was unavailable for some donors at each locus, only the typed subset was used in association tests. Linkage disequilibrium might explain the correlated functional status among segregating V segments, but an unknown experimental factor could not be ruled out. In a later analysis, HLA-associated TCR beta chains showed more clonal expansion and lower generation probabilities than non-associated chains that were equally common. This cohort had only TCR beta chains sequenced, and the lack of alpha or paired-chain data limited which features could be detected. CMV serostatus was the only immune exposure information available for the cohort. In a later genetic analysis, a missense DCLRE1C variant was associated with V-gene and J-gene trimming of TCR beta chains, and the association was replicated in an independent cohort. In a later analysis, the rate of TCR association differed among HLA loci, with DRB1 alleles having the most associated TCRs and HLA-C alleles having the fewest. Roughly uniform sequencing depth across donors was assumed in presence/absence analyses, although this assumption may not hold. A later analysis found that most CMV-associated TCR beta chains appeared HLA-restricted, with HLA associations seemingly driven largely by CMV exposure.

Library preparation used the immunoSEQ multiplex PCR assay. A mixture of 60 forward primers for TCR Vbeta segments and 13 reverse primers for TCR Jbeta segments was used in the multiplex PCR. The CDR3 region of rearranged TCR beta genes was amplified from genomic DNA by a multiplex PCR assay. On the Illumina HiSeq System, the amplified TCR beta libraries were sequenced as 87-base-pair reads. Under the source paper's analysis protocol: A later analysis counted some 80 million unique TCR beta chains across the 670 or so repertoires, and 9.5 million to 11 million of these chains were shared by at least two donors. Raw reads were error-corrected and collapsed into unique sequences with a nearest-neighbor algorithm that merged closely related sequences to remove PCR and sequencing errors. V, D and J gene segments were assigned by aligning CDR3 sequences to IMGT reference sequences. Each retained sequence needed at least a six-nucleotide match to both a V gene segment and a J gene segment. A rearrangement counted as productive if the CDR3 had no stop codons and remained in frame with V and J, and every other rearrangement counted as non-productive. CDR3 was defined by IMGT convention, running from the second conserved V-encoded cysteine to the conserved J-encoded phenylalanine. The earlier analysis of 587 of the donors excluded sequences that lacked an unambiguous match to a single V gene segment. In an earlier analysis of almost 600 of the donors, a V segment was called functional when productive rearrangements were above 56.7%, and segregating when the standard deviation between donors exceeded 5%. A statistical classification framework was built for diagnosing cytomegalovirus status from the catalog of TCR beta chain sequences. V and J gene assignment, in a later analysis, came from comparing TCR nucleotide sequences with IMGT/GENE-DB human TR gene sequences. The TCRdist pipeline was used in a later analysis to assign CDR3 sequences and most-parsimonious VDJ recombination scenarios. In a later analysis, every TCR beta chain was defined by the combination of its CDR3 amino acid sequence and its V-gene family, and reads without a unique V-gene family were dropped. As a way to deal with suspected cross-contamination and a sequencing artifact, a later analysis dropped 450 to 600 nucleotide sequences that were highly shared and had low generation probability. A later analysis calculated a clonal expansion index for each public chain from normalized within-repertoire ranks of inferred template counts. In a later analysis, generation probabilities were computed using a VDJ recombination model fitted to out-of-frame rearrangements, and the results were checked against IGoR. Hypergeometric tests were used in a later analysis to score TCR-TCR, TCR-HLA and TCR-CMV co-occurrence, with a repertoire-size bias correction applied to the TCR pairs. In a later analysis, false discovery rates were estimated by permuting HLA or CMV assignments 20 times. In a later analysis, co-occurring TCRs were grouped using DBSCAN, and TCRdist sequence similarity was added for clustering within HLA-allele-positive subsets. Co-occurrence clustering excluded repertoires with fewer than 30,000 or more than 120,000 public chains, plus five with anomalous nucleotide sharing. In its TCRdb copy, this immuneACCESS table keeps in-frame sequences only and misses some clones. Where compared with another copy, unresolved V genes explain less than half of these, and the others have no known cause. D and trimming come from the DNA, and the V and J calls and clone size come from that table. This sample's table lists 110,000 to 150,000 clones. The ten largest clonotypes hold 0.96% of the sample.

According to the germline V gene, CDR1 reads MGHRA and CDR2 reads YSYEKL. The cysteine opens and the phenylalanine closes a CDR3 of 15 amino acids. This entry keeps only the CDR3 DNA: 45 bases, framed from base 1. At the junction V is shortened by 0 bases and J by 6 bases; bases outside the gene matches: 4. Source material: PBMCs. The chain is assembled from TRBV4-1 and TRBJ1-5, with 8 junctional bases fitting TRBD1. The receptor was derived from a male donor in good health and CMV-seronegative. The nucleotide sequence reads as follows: TGCGCCAGCAGCCAAGAGGACAGGGCGGCTCAGCCCCAGCATTTT. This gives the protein CASSQEDRAAQPQHF.